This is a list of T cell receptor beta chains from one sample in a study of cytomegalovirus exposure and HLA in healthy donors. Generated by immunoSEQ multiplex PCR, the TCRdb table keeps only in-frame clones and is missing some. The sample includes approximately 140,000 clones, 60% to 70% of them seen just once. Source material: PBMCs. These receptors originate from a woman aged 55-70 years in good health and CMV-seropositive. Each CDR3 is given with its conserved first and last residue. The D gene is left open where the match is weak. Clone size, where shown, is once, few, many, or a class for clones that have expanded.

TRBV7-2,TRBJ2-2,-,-,CASSLGSGEGTGELFF,TGTGCCAGCAGCTTAGGCTCCGGAGAGGGAACCGGGGAGCTGTTTTTT
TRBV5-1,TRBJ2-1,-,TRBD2,CASSGLAGGPGEQFF,TGCGCCAGCAGCGGACTAGCGGGAGGGCCAGGTGAGCAGTTCTTC
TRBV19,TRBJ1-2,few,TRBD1,CASSGDRGLPNYGYTF,TGTGCCAGTAGTGGGGACAGGGGGCTTCCTAACTATGGCTACACCTTC
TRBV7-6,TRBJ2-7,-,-,CASSLQGLYEQYF,TGTGCCAGCAGCTTACAGGGCCTCTACGAGCAGTACTTC
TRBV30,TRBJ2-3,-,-,CAWGPGRSQGTDTQYF,TGTGCCTGGGGCCCCGGGAGATCTCAGGGCACAGATACGCAGTATTTT
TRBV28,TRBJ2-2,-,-,CASKLSEANTGELFF,TGTGCCAGCAAATTATCGGAGGCGAACACCGGGGAGCTGTTTTTT
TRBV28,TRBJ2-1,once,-,CASSSSAVGYYNEQFF,TGTGCCAGCAGTTCGTCGGCGGTCGGATACTACAATGAGCAGTTCTTC
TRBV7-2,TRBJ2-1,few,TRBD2,CASSPGLAGGRNEQFF,TGTGCCAGCAGCCCGGGACTAGCGGGAGGGAGGAATGAGCAGTTCTTC
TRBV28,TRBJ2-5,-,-,CASSQLVRGETQYF,TGTGCCAGCAGCCAATTGGTCCGGGGAGAGACCCAGTACTTC
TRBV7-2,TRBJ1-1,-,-,CASSSGPLGGGTEAFF,TGTGCCAGCAGCTCCGGACCCCTCGGGGGGGGGACTGAAGCTTTCTTT
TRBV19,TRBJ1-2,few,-,CASTQTGSYGYTF,TGTGCCAGTACTCAAACAGGGTCCTATGGCTACACCTTC
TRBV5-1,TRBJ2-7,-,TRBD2,CASRPLAGVVHEQYF,TGCGCCAGCAGACCACTAGCGGGAGTTGTCCACGAGCAGTACTTC
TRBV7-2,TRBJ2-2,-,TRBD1,CASSLWTGGTGELFF,TGTGCCAGCAGCCTTTGGACAGGGGGCACCGGGGAGCTGTTTTTT
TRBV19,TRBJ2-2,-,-,CASSGGSGYQPATGELFF,TGTGCCAGTAGTGGGGGAAGCGGGTACCAACCTGCCACCGGGGAGCTGTTTTTT
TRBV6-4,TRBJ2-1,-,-,CAETLSYNEQFF,TGTGCCGAGACACTCTCCTACAATGAGCAGTTCTTC
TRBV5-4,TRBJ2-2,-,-,CASSRDSKNTGELFF,TGTGCCAGCAGCCGGGACTCAAAGAACACCGGGGAGCTGTTTTTT
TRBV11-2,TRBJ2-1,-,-,CASSLPLAGINEQFF,TGTGCCAGCAGCTTACCGCTGGCGGGGATTAATGAGCAGTTCTTC
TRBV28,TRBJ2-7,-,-,CASSLLSQDVRYEQYF,TGTGCCAGCAGTTTGCTCAGTCAGGATGTCAGATACGAGCAGTACTTC
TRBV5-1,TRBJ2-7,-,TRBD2,CASSLVGLAYEQYF,TGCGCCAGCAGCTTGGTGGGACTAGCTTACGAGCAGTACTTC
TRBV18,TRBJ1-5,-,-,CASSQGNNQPQHF,TGTGCCAGTTCTCAGGGGAACAATCAGCCCCAGCATTTT
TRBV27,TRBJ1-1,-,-,CASSRDRVHTEAFF,TGTGCCAGCAGTCGTGACAGAGTTCACACTGAAGCTTTCTTT
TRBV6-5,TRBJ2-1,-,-,CASAKGMTAYNEQFF,TGTGCCAGCGCTAAAGGGATGACAGCCTACAATGAGCAGTTCTTC
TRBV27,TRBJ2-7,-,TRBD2,CASAGGSYEQYF,TGTGCCAGCGCGGGGGGCTCCTACGAGCAGTACTTC
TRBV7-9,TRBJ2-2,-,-,CASSLYRTANTGELFF,TGTGCCAGCAGCTTATACAGGACCGCGAACACCGGGGAGCTGTTTTTT
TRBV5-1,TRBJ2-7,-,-,CASSLDSSGHYEQYF,TGCGCCAGCAGCTTGGATAGTAGCGGTCACTACGAGCAGTACTTC
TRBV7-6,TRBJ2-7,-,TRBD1,CASSPTTGGGSYEQYF,TGTGCCAGCAGCCCCACGACAGGGGGCGGCTCGTACGAGCAGTACTTC
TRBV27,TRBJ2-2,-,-,CASSFAGNTGELFF,TGTGCCAGCAGTTTTGCCGGGAACACCGGGGAGCTGTTTTTT
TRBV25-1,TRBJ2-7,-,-,CASSRRGMSVEQYF,TGTGCCAGCAGTCGCAGGGGAATGTCCGTCGAGCAGTACTTC
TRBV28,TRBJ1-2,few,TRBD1,CASHRGTGVNGYTF,TGTGCCAGCCATAGGGGGACAGGGGTAAATGGCTACACCTTC
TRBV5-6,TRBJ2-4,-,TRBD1,CASSLRTGRNKNIQYF,TGTGCCAGCAGCCTCCGGACAGGGAGGAACAAAAACATTCAGTACTTC
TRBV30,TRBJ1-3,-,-,CAWSNGGSGNTIYF,TGTGCCTGGAGTAACGGAGGCTCTGGAAACACCATATATTTT
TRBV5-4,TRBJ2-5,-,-,CASSPQRPGETQYF,TGTGCCAGCAGCCCCCAGAGACCCGGGGAGACCCAGTACTTC
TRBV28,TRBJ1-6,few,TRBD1,CASSFRQGWDSPLHF,TGTGCCAGCAGTTTCCGACAGGGATGGGATTCACCCCTCCACTTT
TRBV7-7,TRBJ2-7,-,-,CASSFSSGEQYF,TGTGCTAGCAGCTTCAGTTCGGGCGAGCAGTACTTC
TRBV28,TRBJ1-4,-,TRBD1,CASSIPGQEEKLFF,TGTGCCAGCAGTATACCGGGACAGGAGGAAAAACTGTTTTTT
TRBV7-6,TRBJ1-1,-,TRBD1,CASSPGQVNTEAFF,TGTGCCAGCAGCCCGGGACAGGTGAACACTGAAGCTTTCTTT
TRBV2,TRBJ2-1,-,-,CASSDLRGNEQFF,TGTGCCAGCAGTGACTTGCGTGGCAATGAGCAGTTCTTC
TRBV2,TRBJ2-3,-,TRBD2,CASSEGAGGTDTQYF,TGTGCCAGCAGTGAAGGCGCGGGAGGGACAGATACGCAGTATTTT
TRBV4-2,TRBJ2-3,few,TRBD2,CASSPGLAGGPSTDTQYF,TGTGCCAGCAGCCCCGGACTAGCGGGAGGGCCGAGCACAGATACGCAGTATTTT
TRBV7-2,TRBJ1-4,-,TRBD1,CASSPTGVNEKLFF,TGTGCCAGCAGCCCTACAGGGGTTAATGAAAAACTGTTTTTT
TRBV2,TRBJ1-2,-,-,CASSEELHRSNYGYTF,TGTGCCAGCAGTGAAGAGCTCCACAGATCTAACTATGGCTACACCTTC
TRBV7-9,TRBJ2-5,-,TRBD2,CASSLRAGGYQETQYF,TGTGCCAGCAGCCTTCGAGCGGGGGGGTACCAAGAGACCCAGTACTTC